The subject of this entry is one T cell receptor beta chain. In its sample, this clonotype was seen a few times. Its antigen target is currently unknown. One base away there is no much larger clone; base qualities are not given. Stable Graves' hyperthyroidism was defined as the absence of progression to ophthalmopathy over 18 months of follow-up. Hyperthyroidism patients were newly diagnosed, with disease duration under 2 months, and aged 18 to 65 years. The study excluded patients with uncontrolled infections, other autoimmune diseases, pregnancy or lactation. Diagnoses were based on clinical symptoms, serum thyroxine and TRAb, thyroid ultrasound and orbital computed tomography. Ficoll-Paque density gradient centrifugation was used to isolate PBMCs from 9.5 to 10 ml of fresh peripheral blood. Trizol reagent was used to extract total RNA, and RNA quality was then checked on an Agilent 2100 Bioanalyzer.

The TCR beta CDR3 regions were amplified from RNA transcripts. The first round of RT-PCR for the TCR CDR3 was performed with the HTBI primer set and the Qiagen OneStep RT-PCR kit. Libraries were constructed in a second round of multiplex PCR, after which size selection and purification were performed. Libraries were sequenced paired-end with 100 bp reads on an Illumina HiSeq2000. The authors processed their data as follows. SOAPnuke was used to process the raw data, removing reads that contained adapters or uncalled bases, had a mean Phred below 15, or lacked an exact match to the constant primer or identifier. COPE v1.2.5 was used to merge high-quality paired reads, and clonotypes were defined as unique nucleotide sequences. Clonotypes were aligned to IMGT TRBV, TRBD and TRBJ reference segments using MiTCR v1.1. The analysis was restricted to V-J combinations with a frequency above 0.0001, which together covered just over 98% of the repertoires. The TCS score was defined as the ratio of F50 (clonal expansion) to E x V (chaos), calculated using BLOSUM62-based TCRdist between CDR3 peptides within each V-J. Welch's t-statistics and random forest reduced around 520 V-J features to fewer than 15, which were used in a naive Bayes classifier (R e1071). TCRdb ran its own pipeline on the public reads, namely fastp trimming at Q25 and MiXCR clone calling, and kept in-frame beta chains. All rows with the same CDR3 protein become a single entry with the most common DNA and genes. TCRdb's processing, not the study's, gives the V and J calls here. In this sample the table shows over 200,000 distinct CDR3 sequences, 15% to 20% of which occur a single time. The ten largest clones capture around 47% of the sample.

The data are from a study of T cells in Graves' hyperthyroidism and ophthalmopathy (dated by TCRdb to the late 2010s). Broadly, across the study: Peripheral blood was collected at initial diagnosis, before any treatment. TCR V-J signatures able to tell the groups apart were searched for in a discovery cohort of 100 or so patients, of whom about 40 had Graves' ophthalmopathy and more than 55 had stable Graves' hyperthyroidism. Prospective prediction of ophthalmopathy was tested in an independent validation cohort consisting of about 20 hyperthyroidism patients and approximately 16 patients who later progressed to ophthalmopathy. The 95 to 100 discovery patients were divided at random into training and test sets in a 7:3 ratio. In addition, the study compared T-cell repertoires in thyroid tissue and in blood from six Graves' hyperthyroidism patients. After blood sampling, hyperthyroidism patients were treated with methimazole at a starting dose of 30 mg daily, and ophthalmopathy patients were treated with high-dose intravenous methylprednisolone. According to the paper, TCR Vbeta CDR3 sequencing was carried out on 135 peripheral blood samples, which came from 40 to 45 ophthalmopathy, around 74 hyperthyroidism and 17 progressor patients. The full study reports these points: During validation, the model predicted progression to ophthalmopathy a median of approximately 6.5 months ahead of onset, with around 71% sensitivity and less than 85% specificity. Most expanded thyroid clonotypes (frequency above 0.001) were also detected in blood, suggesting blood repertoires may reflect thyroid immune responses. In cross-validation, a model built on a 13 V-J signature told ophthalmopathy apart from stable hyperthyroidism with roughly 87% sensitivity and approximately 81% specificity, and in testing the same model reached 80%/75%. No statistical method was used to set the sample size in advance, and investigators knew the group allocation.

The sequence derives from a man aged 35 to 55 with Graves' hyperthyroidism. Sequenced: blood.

The DNA sequence is given as TGTGCCAGCTCACCGTCACTACAGGGCTCATTCCTCTCCTACGAGCAGTACTTC. It encodes CASSPSLQGSFLSYEQYF. Rearrangement joined TRBV18 to TRBJ2-7; TRBD1 is perhaps the D gene, given 6 matching bases. The germline V gene supplies CDR1 KGHSH and CDR2 LQKENI. V drops 3 bases and J drops 0 bases, leaving 21 bases in between. The CDR3, from cysteine to phenylalanine, totals 18 residues. This entry keeps only the CDR3 DNA: 54 bases, framed from base 1.